The 18 T cell receptor beta chains in this list originate from one sample, sequenced in a study of blood T cell repertoires in COVID-19. The data were produced by immunoSEQ multiplex PCR, yet TCRdb's version contains in-frame clones alone and is incomplete. The data contain 320,000 or so clones, about nine tenths of them singletons. Sequenced material: PBMCs or T cells enriched from blood (not recorded which). The origin of the receptors is a man aged 55 to 70 who had recovered from COVID-19.

This chain connects TRBV13 to TRBJ2-7; D is possibly TRBD2 (6 bases). This CDR3 spans 14 amino acids. With 5 bases removed from V and 3 bases from J, the gap between germline ends came to 14 bases. Per germline, CDR1 PRHDT and CDR2 FYEKMQ (reference sequence). The CDR3 reads CASSRRDLNYEQYF. CDR3 bases: TGTGCCAGCAGCAGGCGGGACCTAAACTACGAGCAGTACTTC.

V gene TRBV11-2 combines with J gene TRBJ2-4, with 9 bases matching TRBD2. Germline V CDR1 and CDR2: SGHAT, FQNNGV. V shed 5 bases, J shed 15 bases, and the junction held 8 bases outside the gene matches. This CDR3 comprises 12 residues. The CDR3 reads CASSTGTSSRYF. The CDR3 DNA reads TGTGCCAGCAGCACAGGGACTAGCTCCCGGTACTTC. The full variable domain, in which reference TRBV11-2 and TRBJ2-4 provide the parts outside the CDR3, is EAGVAQSPRYKIIEKRQSVAFWCNPISGHATLYWYQQILGQGPKLLIQFQNNGVVDDSQLPKDRFSAERLKGVDSTLKIQPAKLEDSAVYLCASSTGTSSRYFGAGTRLSVL.

The gene calls are TRBV5-1 and TRBJ2-7; 10 nucleotides agree with TRBD2. The CDR3 sequence is 15 residues long. The germline gives CDR1 SGHRS, CDR2 YFSETQ. Trimming at V came to 3 bases and at J to 3 bases, leaving 6 bases not matched to a gene. CDR3 in DNA: TGCGCCAGCAGCTCTCTAGCGGGAGTTAACTACGAGCAGTACTTC. As protein: CASSSLAGVNYEQYF.

With respect to this clone: This sample also contains other DNA sequences that code for the same CDR3. The rearrangement links TRBV5-1 to TRBJ1-5; D gene uncertain. V dropped 4 bases and J dropped 0 bases, with 8 bases sitting between them. The CDR3 totals 14 residues. Germline-derived CDR1 and CDR2 are SGHRS and YFSETQ. CDR3 sequence (DNA): TGCGCCAGCAGCCTAACCGGTAGCAATCAGCCCCAGCATTTT. Translating it yields CASSLTGSNQPQHF.

The chain recombines TRBV4-2 with TRBJ1-2, with 8 bases identical to TRBD1. Germline V gene lookup returns CDR1 LGHNA and CDR2 YNFKEQ. The CDR3 contains 16 residues. The V and J ends lost 2 bases and 4 bases, in that order; junction bases with no gene match: 9. CDR3: CASSQRTGGEGYGYTF. Written as DNA, the CDR3 is TGTGCCAGCAGCCAACGAACAGGGGGTGAGGGCTATGGCTACACCTTC.

The CDR3 DNA follows: TGTGCCAGCAGCTTTCCCCCCGGAGGGTATGAGACCCAGTACTTC. Translation: CASSFPPGGYETQYF. The chain uses TRBV7-9 and TRBJ2-5; possibly TRBD2 for D (6 bases). Germline CDR1 is SEHNR and CDR2 is FQNEAQ (reference sequence). V was clipped by 3 bases and J by 5 bases, with 16 bases between them. The CDR3 is 15 residues long.

This sequence joins TRBV3-1 (or the pseudogene TRBV3-2) and TRBJ1-6; D perhaps matches TRBD1 (5 bases). Germline V CDR1 and CDR2: LGHDT, YNNKEL (reference sequence). The V end lost 4 bases, the J end lost 1 base, and 11 bases lay between the germline ends. The CDR3 is 16 amino acids. CDR3 sequence (DNA): TGTGCCAGCAGCCGCGACCAGGGATCCTATAATTCACCCCTCCACTTT. Its translation: CASSRDQGSYNSPLHF.

This clone has just one count. This chain links TRBV3-1 (or the pseudogene TRBV3-2) with TRBJ1-4, with TRBD1 matching over 10 bases. From germline, CDR1 is LGHDT and CDR2 YNNKEL (reference sequence). The CDR3 runs to 15 residues. The trim removed 3 bases at V and 8 bases at J, leaving 6 bases unmatched. The DNA of the CDR3 is TGTGCCAGCAGCCAGACCGGGACAGGGGAGGAAAAACTGTTTTTT. As protein: CASSQTGTGEEKLFF.

The chain uses TRBV11-3 and TRBJ2-7; 7 bases are a match to TRBD2. The J segment lost 7 bases and the V segment lost 5 bases, leaving 20 bases of the junction unmatched. The CDR3 runs 17 residues. Germline V lookup: CDR1 SGHNT, CDR2 YENEEA. For the CDR3, the DNA is TGTGCCAGCAGCCACGGCGGACTAGTCCTTTGGGGCGGGGAGCAGTACTTC. Its protein is CASSHGGLVLWGGEQYF.

J is TRBJ1-2 and V is TRBV6-5; 7 nucleotides line up with TRBD1. Per the germline V gene, CDR1 is MNHEY and CDR2 is SVGAGI. Germline trimming cut 1 base from V and 5 bases from J; bases unmatched to any gene: 7. The CDR3 is 15 amino acids. The CDR3 region has the DNA TGTGCCAGCAGTTACTTGGGGACAGAGGCATATGGCTACACCTTC. It translates to CASSYLGTEAYGYTF.

V and J are TRBV15 and TRBJ2-7; D is possibly TRBD1 (5 bases). The CDR3 has 15 amino acids. Germline lookup yields CDR1 LNHNV and CDR2 YYDKDF (reference sequence). Trimming left V 5 bases short and J 0 bases short, with 14 bases between. CDR3 bases: TGTGCCACCAGCTCCCGGACACGAAACTCCTACGAGCAGTACTTC. Translation gives CATSSRTRNSYEQYF.

The chain has TRBV7-9 and TRBJ2-3, with a tentative D call TRBD2 (6 bases). This CDR3 is 16 amino acids long. Germline assignment: CDR1 SEHNR and CDR2 FQNEAQ (reference sequence). Between the trimmed V and J ends, which lost 4 bases and 2 bases, there was a span of 16 bases. CDR3 amino acids: CASSSGPGETTDTQYF. The CDR3 nucleotides are TGTGCCAGCAGCTCGGGTCCGGGGGAAACCACAGATACGCAGTATTTT.

This sequence joins TRBV2 and TRBJ1-1; D is perhaps TRBD1 (5 bases). V dropped 5 bases and J dropped 6 bases, with 13 bases sitting between them. This CDR3 has 13 amino acids. Germline V gene lookup returns CDR1 SNHLY and CDR2 FYNNEI. DNA of the CDR3: TGTGCCAGCAGTCGCGGAGGGGTGTCTGAAGCTTTCTTT. It yields the protein CASSRGGVSEAFF.

This chain connects TRBV27 to TRBJ2-4; weak D call: TRBD1 (6 bases). Trimming took off 5 bases at V and 1 base at J, with 12 bases between the two ends. The CDR3 runs to 15 residues. Per the germline V gene, CDR1 is MNHEY and CDR2 is SMNVEV (reference sequence). The CDR3 nucleotides are TGTGCCAGCAGTATCATTAGGGGGGCCAAAAACATTCAGTACTTC. Its protein is CASSIIRGAKNIQYF.

For this clone: This sample includes further DNA sequences coding for the same CDR3. J is TRBJ2-6 and V is TRBV19; D uncertain. The length of the CDR3 is 15 residues. Germline CDR1 LNHDA, CDR2 SQIVND (reference sequence). Deletions cut 1 base from V and 2 bases from J, with 6 bases between. The CDR3, as DNA: TGTGCCAGTAGTATAGGCCGGGCTGGGGCCAACGTCCTGACTTTC. Its protein product is CASSIGRAGANVLTF.

The chain couples TRBV18 to TRBJ1-2; 9 positions agree with TRBD1. The germline V gene has CDR1 KGHSH and CDR2 LQKENI. The CDR3 is 14 amino acids. Germline trimming cut 9 bases from V and 4 bases from J; bases unmatched to any gene: 9. The CDR3 protein is CASSTGGSGYGYTF. In DNA, the CDR3 is TGTGCCAGTTCAACAGGGGGCAGCGGCTATGGCTACACCTTC.

The rearrangement links TRBV21-1 to TRBJ1-3; the table's D call, TRBD1, was not checked against the DNA. TRBV21-1 is a known pseudogene. This CDR3 has 15 residues. Here the CDR3 reads CASRTGKVSGNTIYF. CDR3 bases: TGTGCCAGCAGGACAGGGAAGGTTAGCGGAAACACCATATATTTT.

This sequence joins TRBV27 and TRBJ2-6, with D uncertain. The V gene's germline CDR1 is MNHEY and CDR2 SMNVEV (reference sequence). V lost 8 bases and J 0 bases, leaving 2 bases between the germline ends. The CDR3 extends over 12 amino acids. CDR3 sequence reads: CASRSGANVLTF. In nucleotides, the CDR3 is TGTGCCAGCCGCTCTGGGGCCAACGTCCTGACTTTC.